In its sample, the clone carrying this T cell receptor beta chain was seen a few times. The antigen is undetermined. The sample belongs to a study of T cell repertoires in cytomegalovirus infection. Study-wide background: Use of recently identified HLA-C-restricted and well-studied HLA-B-restricted CMV epitopes was part of the study. Overall study results and limits: In two of eight donors, the top clonotype was HLA-C-restricted CMV-specific.

MiXCR, applied by TCRdb to the reads, yields one record per CDR3 protein. In the table there are 100,000 to 150,000 distinct CDR3 sequences, roughly 32% of which are singletons. The germline CDR1 and CDR2 sequences are SEHNR and FQNEAQ (reference sequence). The CDR3 is 12 residues long. Trimming removed 4 bases at V and 5 bases at J, with 7 bases between. This clonotype was sampled from a human donor in good health (CMV status not recorded). Some clones in this sample may be carry-over from other donors' samples. The genes are TRBV7-9 and TRBJ2-3, with TRBD2 as a possible D gene (6 bases). The sample consisted of CD8+ T cells from cultured PBMCs, taken from culture after CMV antigen stimulation. CDR3: CASSWGLDTQYF. CDR3 DNA: TGTGCCAGCAGCTGGGGACTAGATACGCAGTATTTT.